Presented here are 3 T cell receptor beta chains from one specimen sequenced in a study of early T cells in non-severe SARS-CoV-2 infection. TCRdb passed the 5' RACE reads through MiXCR, listing each CDR3 protein once. The sample records some 97,000 distinct CDR3 sequences, approximately 10% being singletons. The source material was whole blood, sampled at baseline. Receptors originate from an adult who was a healthcare worker with PCR-confirmed SARS-CoV-2 infection or an uninfected control (not recorded which).

Many counts were recorded for this clonotype. CDR3 amino acids: CATGAGPYNEQFF. Written as DNA, the CDR3 is TGTGCCACCGGAGCGGGTCCCTACAATGAGCAGTTCTTC. This sequence joins TRBV6-6 and TRBJ2-1; D might be TRBD2 (6 bases). The V end was cut by 10 bases, the J end by 2 bases, with 12 bases between. The CDR3 totals 13 residues. Germline CDR1 and CDR2: MNHNY and SVGAGI (reference sequence).

The chain uses TRBV18 and TRBJ1-2; 10 bases line up with TRBD1. The CDR3 totals 16 residues. The germline CDR1 and CDR2 sequences are KGHSH and LQKENI. The ends lost 5 bases at V and 3 bases at J; junction bases unmatched: 9. This CDR3 is CASSARQGAQDYGYTF. The CDR3 nucleotides are TGTGCCAGCTCAGCGCGACAGGGGGCTCAGGACTATGGCTACACCTTC. Using reference TRBV18 and TRBJ1-2 for the parts outside the CDR3, the full variable domain is NAGVMQNPRHLVRRRGQEARLRCSPMKGHSHVYWYRQLPEEGLKFMVYLQKENIIDESGMPKERFSAEFPKEGPSILRIQQVVRGDSAAYFCASSARQGAQDYGYTFGSGTRLTVV.

This clonotype was observed many times. CDR3 region: CASSLALGTEAFF. The DNA of the CDR3 is TGTGCCAGCAGCCTTGCCCTAGGGACTGAAGCTTTCTTT. The chain couples TRBV9 to TRBJ1-1, with unresolved D. This CDR3 is built from 13 residues. The germline V and J ends were trimmed by 4 bases and 5 bases, with 12 bases remaining between them. The germline V gene has CDR1 SGDLS and CDR2 YYNGEE.